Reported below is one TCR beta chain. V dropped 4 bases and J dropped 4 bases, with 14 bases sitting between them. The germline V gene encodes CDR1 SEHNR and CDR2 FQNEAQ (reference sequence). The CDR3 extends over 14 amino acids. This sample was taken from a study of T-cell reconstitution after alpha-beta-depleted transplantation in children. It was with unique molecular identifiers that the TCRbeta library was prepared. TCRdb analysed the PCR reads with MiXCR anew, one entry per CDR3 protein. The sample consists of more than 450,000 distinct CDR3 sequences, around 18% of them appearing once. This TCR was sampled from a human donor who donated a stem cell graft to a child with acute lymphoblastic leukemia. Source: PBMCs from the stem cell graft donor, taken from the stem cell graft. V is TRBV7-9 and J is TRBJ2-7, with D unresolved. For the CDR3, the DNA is TGTGCCAGCAGCTCCAAGATGGCCGGATACGAGCAGTACTTC. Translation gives CASSSKMAGYEQYF.